The next 17 T cell receptor beta chains were all read from a single sample in a study of T cell changes during pregnancy in multiple sclerosis. Repertoires were generated with immunoSEQ multiplex PCR, while TCRdb's copy carries only in-frame clones and drops some. The profile shows 95,000 to 110,000 clones, about 90% of them singletons. Sequences were derived from peripheral blood, sampled in the third trimester of pregnancy. These receptors were obtained from a female donor in good health, enrolled as a control in a pregnancy study.

This rearrangement joins TRBV19 to TRBJ2-1; 14 bases are a match to TRBD2. V lost 1 base to trimming and J lost 10 bases; unmatched junction nucleotides: 6. This CDR3 has 16 amino acids. Germline loops: CDR1 LNHDA, CDR2 SQIVND (reference sequence). This chain's CDR3 is CASSIAPGLAGAEQFF. For the CDR3, the DNA is TGTGCCAGTAGTATAGCCCCGGGACTAGCGGGGGCCGAGCAGTTCTTC.

The genes are TRBV27 and TRBJ2-5; 13 bases fit TRBD2. The CDR3 is 18 residues long. Germline V gene lookup returns CDR1 MNHEY and CDR2 SMNVEV (reference sequence). The junction had 13 bases not matched to a gene; V was cut back by 4 bases and J by 5 bases. The CDR3 nucleotides are TGTGCCAGCAGTTCTATAACTAGCGGGGGGGCAAGTGCGGAGACCCAGTACTTC. Its protein is CASSSITSGGASAETQYF.

The chain has TRBV7-9 and TRBJ1-1, with D unclear. The CDR3 loop spans 13 amino acids. From germline, CDR1 is SEHNR and CDR2 FQNEAQ (reference sequence). V dropped 1 base and J dropped 3 bases, with 6 bases sitting between them. The DNA for the CDR3 is TGTGCCAGCAGCTTAGAGGCGGACACTGAAGCTTTCTTT. Protein product: CASSLEADTEAFF.

This clone was recorded only once. J is TRBJ1-2 and V is TRBV27, with TRBD1 matching 7 bases. This CDR3 has 16 amino acids. Germline-derived CDR1 and CDR2 are MNHEY and SMNVEV (reference sequence). Germline trimming cut 5 bases from V and 1 base from J; bases unmatched to any gene: 10. The CDR3: CASSMSPGTVNYGYTF. In DNA, the CDR3 is TGTGCCAGCAGTATGTCCCCCGGGACAGTTAACTATGGCTACACCTTC.

The chain links TRBV12-5 to TRBJ1-5; unclear D gene. The CDR3 has 13 residues. The V gene's germline CDR1 is LGHNT and CDR2 FRNRAP. V lost 3 bases and J 5 bases, leaving 8 bases between the germline ends. CDR3 nucleotide sequence: TGTGCTAGTGGTTTTAACAGAGATCAGCCCCAGCATTTT. Translating gives CASGFNRDQPQHF.

Written as DNA, the CDR3 is TGTGCCAGCAGCTCCTCCGGGGGGGGCGCGGTTAATGAAAAACTGTTTTTT. Amino acids: CASSSSGGGAVNEKLFF. This chain connects TRBV7-9 to TRBJ1-4; D possibly corresponds to TRBD1 (6 bases). V lost 4 bases and J 4 bases, leaving 19 bases between the germline ends. This CDR3 is built from 17 residues. Germline V gives CDR1 SEHNR, CDR2 FQNEAQ (reference sequence).

This chain connects TRBV15 to TRBJ2-7; no clear D. Trimming removed 3 bases at V and 3 bases at J, with 9 bases between. Germline V CDR1 and CDR2: LNHNV, YYDKDF (reference sequence). This CDR3 spans 13 amino acids. The CDR3 nucleotides are TGTGCCACCAGCAGCTTAGCAGACTACGAGCAGTACTTC. Translation gives CATSSLADYEQYF.

As regards this clone: The sample contains more than one DNA sequence encoding this CDR3. The rearrangement joins TRBV18 to TRBJ1-1; no reliable D call. Germline lookup yields CDR1 KGHSH and CDR2 LQKENI. Deletions cut 1 base from V and 11 bases from J, with 11 bases between. This CDR3 spans 12 amino acids. This chain's CDR3 is CASSPRVTEAFF. CDR3 nucleotide sequence: TGTGCCAGCTCACCACGTGTCACAGAGGCTTTCTTT.

This clone was detected only once. The CDR3: CASRARDRGTEAFF. As DNA, the CDR3 is TGTGCCAGCAGGGCCCGGGACAGGGGCACTGAAGCTTTCTTT. This rearrangement joins TRBV11-3 to TRBJ1-1, with 10 bases lining up with TRBD1. The CDR3 covers 14 residues. Germline V lookup: CDR1 SGHNT, CDR2 YENEEA. V shed 6 bases, J shed 4 bases, and the junction held 5 bases outside the gene matches.

This sequence joins TRBV7-2 and TRBJ2-2, with D unclear. V lost 5 bases to trimming and J lost 3 bases, with 4 bases between them. This CDR3 contains 12 residues. CDR1 and CDR2 from the germline V gene are SGHTA and FQGNSA. This CDR3 reads CASSPYTGELFF. The CDR3 DNA sequence: TGTGCCAGCAGCCCCTACACCGGGGAGCTGTTTTTT.

J is TRBJ1-4 and V is TRBV13; D possibly corresponds to TRBD1 (5 bases). The CDR3 totals 15 residues. V dropped 2 bases and J dropped 4 bases, with 11 bases sitting between them. Germline V gene lookup returns CDR1 PRHDT and CDR2 FYEKMQ (reference sequence). The CDR3 coding sequence is TGTGCCAGCAGCTTACGCCAGGGCGGTAATGAAAAACTGTTTTTT. This gives the protein CASSLRQGGNEKLFF. The whole variable domain, remainder taken from reference TRBV13 and TRBJ1-4, is AAGVIQSPRHLIKEKRETATLKCYPIPRHDTVYWYQQGPGQDPQFLISFYEKMQSDKGSIPDRFSAQQFSDYHSELNMSSLELGDSALYFCASSLRQGGNEKLFFGSGTQLSVL.

The rearrangement uses TRBV4-2 and TRBJ2-1; a possible D gene is TRBD1 (6 bases). The V gene lost 6 bases and the J gene lost 0 bases, with 21 bases spanning the gap. Germline V lookup: CDR1 LGHNA, CDR2 YNFKEQ. CDR3 length: 18 residues. For the CDR3, the DNA is TGTGCCAGCAGTCAAACTACTTCGCAGGGGAGCTCCTACAATGAGCAGTTCTTC. The encoded protein is CASSQTTSQGSSYNEQFF.

The chain carries TRBV18 and TRBJ1-4, with D possibly matching TRBD1 (6 bases). The CDR3 contains 17 residues. V dropped 4 bases and J dropped 7 bases, with 22 bases sitting between them. CDR1 is KGHSH and CDR2 is LQKENI in the germline V gene. The chain's CDR3 is CASSLSGASFFLEKLFF. Written as DNA, the CDR3 is TGTGCCAGCTCACTATCAGGGGCGTCATTCTTCCTTGAAAAACTGTTTTTT.

The V gene is TRBV19, the J gene TRBJ1-5; D may be TRBD1 (6 bases). Germline V CDR1 and CDR2: LNHDA, SQIVND (reference sequence). This CDR3 has 14 residues. V was shortened by 1 base and J by 2 bases, with 6 bases between the two germline ends. The CDR3, as DNA: TGTGCCAGTAGTATAGCAGGGGGCAATCAGCCCCAGCATTTT. Its translation: CASSIAGGNQPQHF.

The chain combines TRBV5-5 with TRBJ1-3; D not certain. V lost 4 bases to trimming and J lost 3 bases, with 8 bases between them. CDR1 is SGHKS and CDR2 is YYEKEE in the germline V gene (reference sequence). The CDR3 is made up of 13 amino acids. The CDR3 nucleotides are TGTGCCAGCAGCATCACCTATGGAAACACCATATATTTT. Translated: CASSITYGNTIYF.

This clone was detected a few times. The chain joins TRBV25-1 to TRBJ1-1; 8 nucleotides agree with TRBD1. The CDR3 sequence is 14 residues long. CDR1 and CDR2 (germline): MGHDK, SYGVNS. The V gene end was trimmed by 3 bases and the J gene end by 4 bases; junction bases not matched to a gene: 4. CDR3 bases: TGTGCCAGCAGTGAGCCGGGACAGGTCACTGAAGCTTTCTTT. The encoded protein is CASSEPGQVTEAFF.

The chain links TRBV6-1 to TRBJ2-1; D might be TRBD1 (6 bases). V lost 6 bases and J lost 3, with 12 bases in between. Per the germline V gene, CDR1 is MNHNS and CDR2 is SASEGT. The CDR3 sequence is 14 residues long. The CDR3 DNA reads as TGTGCCAGCAGCTTACAGGGTATCTACAATGAGCAGTTCTTC. It codes for CASSLQGIYNEQFF.